The clone carrying this T cell receptor beta chain was seen only once. Its specificity is not known. The data were obtained in a study of CD8+CD57+ T cells in acquired aplastic anemia. Study-level findings and limits: A set of 25 to 35 CD8+ CDR3 sequences was shared between patients and controls, and these sequences appeared highly expressed in patients.

Genomic DNA, the template, was used for profiling of the TCR beta VDJ and CDR3. Via MiXCR, TCRdb re-called the reads, giving one row per CDR3 protein. The table has about 190,000 distinct CDR3 sequences, approximately 49% seen once. After removal of 6 bases from V and 3 bases from J, the junction contained 6 bases not matched to a gene. Germline CDR1 is ENHRY and CDR2 is SYGVKD. This CDR3 has 14 residues. Sequencing input: sorted CD4+, CD8+, or CD8+CD57+ T cells (not recorded which) from PBMCs. This chain connects TRBV10-3 to TRBJ2-7, with TRBD2 matching 9 bases. The receptor's source is a human donor in good health, serving as a control. In DNA form, the CDR3 reads TGTGCCATCAGCCCTAGCGGGATTCACTACGAGCAGTACTTC. This encodes CAISPSGIHYEQYF.